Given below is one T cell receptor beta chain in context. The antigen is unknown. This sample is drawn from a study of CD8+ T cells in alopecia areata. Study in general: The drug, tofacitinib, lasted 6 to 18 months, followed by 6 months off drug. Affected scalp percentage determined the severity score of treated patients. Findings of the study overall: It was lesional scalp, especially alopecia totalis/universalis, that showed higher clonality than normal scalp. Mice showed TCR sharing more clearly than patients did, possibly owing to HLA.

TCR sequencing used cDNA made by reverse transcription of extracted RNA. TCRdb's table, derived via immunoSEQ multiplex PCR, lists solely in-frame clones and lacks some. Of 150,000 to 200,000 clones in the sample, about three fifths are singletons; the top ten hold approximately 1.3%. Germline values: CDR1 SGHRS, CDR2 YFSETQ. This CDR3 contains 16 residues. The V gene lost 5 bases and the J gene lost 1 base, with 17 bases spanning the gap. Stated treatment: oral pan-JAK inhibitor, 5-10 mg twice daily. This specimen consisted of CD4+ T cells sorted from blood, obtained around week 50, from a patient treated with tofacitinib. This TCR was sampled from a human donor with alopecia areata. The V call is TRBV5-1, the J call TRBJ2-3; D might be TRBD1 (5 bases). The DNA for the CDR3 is TGCGCCAGCAGACAGAACTCAGGACAAGGCACAGATACGCAGTATTTT. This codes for CASRQNSGQGTDTQYF.